The text below deals with one T cell receptor (beta chain). Its antigen is undetermined. This entry comes from a study of cytomegalovirus exposure and HLA in healthy donors. About the study: Researchers found that just over 80% of 300 to 450 genotyped donors fell within the Caucasian-associated ancestry cluster.

This CDR3 region has 15 residues. Trimming cost V 2 bases and J 1 base, with 11 bases left between them. From germline, CDR1 is SGHTA and CDR2 FQGNSA. Healthy people donating bone marrow made up the donors. PCR employed 60 Vbeta and 13 Jbeta primers. Libraries were prepared by immunoSEQ multiplex PCR; TCRdb keeps only in-frame clonotypes and omits some of them. This sample carries roughly 34,000 clones, with 3.5% to 5% going to the ten biggest clones. Study-wide points: The listing of roughly 160 TCR beta chains classed them as cytomegalovirus-associated. Within the data, a cluster of highly shared sequence variants was likely a sequencing artifact.

The TCR sequence derives from a woman between 40 and 55 years old in good health and CMV-seropositive. Source material: PBMCs. The V gene is TRBV7-2, the J gene TRBJ1-1; a weak D match, TRBD1 (6 bases). The CDR3 sequence is CASSLWRTENTEAFF. CDR3 DNA: TGTGCCAGCAGCTTATGGCGGACAGAGAACACTGAAGCTTTCTTT.